Listed here are 3 T cell receptor beta chains from one sample, sequenced in a study of shared clonotypes between healthy human individuals. Clones were read by immunoSEQ multiplex PCR, and TCRdb kept only the in-frame ones, dropping some. Counted here are roughly 2,300,000 clones, 92% occurring once; the ten biggest clones make up approximately 0.4%. The source material was naive CD4+ T cells from PBMCs. The sample's subset: CD45RA+ positively selected. Receptors originate from a man aged 18 to 29 in good health. Some clones in this sample may be carry-over from other donors' samples.

The chain joins TRBV29-1 to TRBJ2-4, with 10 bases that match TRBD1. Germline loops: CDR1 SQVTM, CDR2 ANQGSEA. CDR3 length equals 14 residues. J gave up 9 bases and V 6 bases, and 11 bases lay outside the gene matches. CDR3 loop: CSVQRDRGGGIQYF. CDR3 coding DNA: TGCAGCGTCCAGAGGGACAGGGGAGGGGGCATTCAGTACTTC.

The chain couples TRBV7-3 to TRBJ1-2, with D unclear. The CDR3 length is 14 residues. CDR1 SGHTA and CDR2 FQGTGA come from the germline V gene. Trimming took off 5 bases at V and 8 bases at J, with 18 bases between the two ends. CDR3: CASSPQSGREGYTF. Written as DNA, the CDR3 is TGTGCCAGCAGCCCCCAGTCTGGGCGAGAGGGCTACACCTTC. Full variable domain (outside the CDR3, taken from reference TRBV7-3 and TRBJ1-2): GAGVSQTPSNKVTEKGKYVELRCDPISGHTALYWYRQSLGQGPEFLIYFQGTGAADDSGLPNDRFFAVRPEGSVSTLKIQRTERGDSAVYLCASSPQSGREGYTFGSGTRLTVV.

This sequence joins TRBV27 and TRBJ2-2; TRBD2 aligns across 7 bases. Germline V gene sequence: CDR1 MNHEY, CDR2 SMNVEV (reference sequence). The CDR3 covers 16 residues. Germline trimming cut 4 bases from V and 7 bases from J; bases unmatched to any gene: 12. The CDR3 here is CASSSPGGEESGELFF. CDR3 in DNA: TGTGCCAGCAGTTCTCCTGGGGGGGAAGAGAGCGGGGAGCTGTTTTTT.